These 31 T cell receptor beta chains were all obtained from the same sample, sequenced in a study of OX40 agonist ivuxolimab in advanced cancers. Profiled with immunoSEQ multiplex PCR; TCRdb holds only in-frame clones, not every one. This repertoire shows 15,000 to 20,000 clones, approximately 83% found once; its top ten account for 62%. The material sequenced was CD4+ or CD8+ T cells sorted from blood, taken in a trial of the OX40 agonist ivuxolimab. Receptor source: an adult with an advanced solid tumor such as melanoma, head and neck, liver or kidney cancer.

The chain joins TRBV30 to TRBJ2-7; D is uncertain. The CDR3 length is 12 residues. Trimming removed 1 base at V and 7 bases at J, with 11 bases between. In germline, CDR1 is GTSNPN, CDR2 SVGIG (reference sequence). The chain's CDR3 is CAWSEIGWEQYF. CDR3 nucleotides: TGTGCCTGGAGTGAAATAGGCTGGGAGCAGTACTTC.

J is TRBJ2-7 and V is TRBV7-8; D not resolved. CDR3 length equals 14 residues. Per germline, CDR1 SGHVS and CDR2 FQNEAQ. The V end lost 5 bases, the J end lost 0 bases, and 11 bases lay between the germline ends. The CDR3 region is CASSPLTPSYEQYF. The CDR3, as DNA: TGTGCCAGCAGCCCCCTAACACCCTCCTACGAGCAGTACTTC.

The V call is TRBV5-1, the J call TRBJ2-1; no reliable D call. The V gene lost 2 bases and the J gene lost 5 bases, with 14 bases spanning the gap. CDR1 is SGHRS and CDR2 is YFSETQ in the germline V gene. The CDR3 extends over 15 amino acids. Here the CDR3 DNA reads TGCGCCAGCAGCTTCGGTCAGTCCGACGACAATGAGCAGTTCTTC. Its translation: CASSFGQSDDNEQFF.

This clone is categorized as large. One end of the junction is discordant with germline, which a read error may explain. The chain is built from TRBV19 and TRBJ1-2; no clear D. This CDR3 is 13 amino acids long. The germline CDR1 and CDR2 sequences are LNHDA and SQIVND (reference sequence). CDR3 in amino acids: CASSIDRGGSQAF. The CDR3 DNA is TGTGCCAGTAGTATAGATCGTGGCGGCTCTCAAGCCTTC.

Judged by abundance, this clone is large. This chain links TRBV19 with TRBJ2-3; 11 nucleotides agree with TRBD2. CDR1 is LNHDA and CDR2 is SQIVND in the germline V gene (reference sequence). After removal of 6 bases from V and 6 bases from J, the junction contained 5 bases not matched to a gene. This CDR3 region has 14 residues. CDR3 in amino acids: CASSMTSGVDTQYF. In DNA, the CDR3 is TGTGCCAGTAGCATGACTAGCGGGGTGGATACGCAGTATTTT.

This rearrangement joins TRBV21-1 to TRBJ2-1. TRBV21-1 is assigned pseudogene status. The CDR3 is 14 amino acids. The CDR3 loop reads CASTHWGASNEQFF. The DNA of the CDR3 is TGTGCCAGCACCCACTGGGGGGCGAGCAATGAGCAGTTCTTC.

This rearrangement joins TRBV19 to TRBJ1-2, with D perhaps TRBD1 (5 bases). Germline CDR1 is LNHDA and CDR2 is SQIVND (reference sequence). Deletions cut 5 bases from V and 4 bases from J, with 14 bases between. This CDR3 has 14 amino acids. The CDR3 is CASSVSQGSYGYTF. In nucleotides, the CDR3 is TGTGCCAGTAGTGTATCGCAGGGCAGCTATGGCTACACCTTC.

The V gene is TRBV7-9, the J gene TRBJ1-3; D is unclear. CDR3 length equals 15 residues. Germline assignment: CDR1 SEHNR and CDR2 FQNEAQ (reference sequence). V shed 5 bases and J shed 0 bases, with 11 bases lying between them. The CDR3: CASSPTTNSGNTIYF. In nucleotides, the CDR3 is TGTGCCAGCAGCCCAACAACAAACTCTGGAAACACCATATATTTT.

A remark on this clone: Germline and junction disagree at one end, which may indicate a read error. V and J are TRBV6-1 and TRBJ2-7; D gene uncertain. Germline CDR1 is MNHNS and CDR2 is SASEGT. This CDR3 contains 8 residues. CDR3 residues: CASSVGNF. The CDR3 DNA reads TGTGCCAGCAGTGTGGGCAACTTC.

The chain is built from TRBV7-8 and TRBJ1-5; tentatively, D is TRBD1 (5 bases). The germline V gene has CDR1 SGHVS and CDR2 FQNEAQ. V shed 3 bases and J shed 0 bases, with 9 bases lying between them. This CDR3 region has 15 residues. CDR3: CASSLGLYSNQPQHF. In DNA, the CDR3 is TGTGCCAGCAGCTTGGGACTTTATAGCAATCAGCCCCAGCATTTT.

This clone has just a few counts. The V gene is TRBV19, the J gene TRBJ2-1, with 9 bases fitting TRBD2. CDR3 length: 16 residues. Germline CDR1 LNHDA, CDR2 SQIVND (reference sequence). Trimming removed 10 bases from V and 3 bases from J; junction bases left unmatched: 13. The CDR3 loop reads CATTRGGTSSYNEQFF. The DNA of the CDR3 is TGTGCCACCACAAGGGGGGGGACTAGCAGCTACAATGAGCAGTTCTTC. Using reference TRBV19 and TRBJ2-1 for the parts outside the CDR3, the full variable domain is DGGITQSPKYLFRKEGQNVTLSCEQNLNHDAMYWYRQDPGQGLRLIYYSQIVNDFQKGDIAEGYSVSREKKESFPLTVTSAQKNPTAFYLCATTRGGTSSYNEQFFGPGTRLTVL.

CDR3 bases: TGTGCCAGCAGCTTAGCAGGGCTGAACACTGAAGCTTTCTTT. Translating it yields CASSLAGLNTEAFF. The chain uses TRBV13 and TRBJ1-1; D is possibly TRBD1 (5 bases). The CDR3 runs to 14 residues. The V gene's germline CDR1 is PRHDT and CDR2 FYEKMQ (reference sequence). V was shortened by 1 base and J by 0 bases, with 6 bases between the two germline ends.

The V gene is TRBV27, the J gene TRBJ1-1; TRBD1 might be the D (6 bases). CDR1 is MNHEY and CDR2 is SMNVEV in the germline V gene (reference sequence). CDR3 size: 16 residues. V was cut by 7 bases and J by 0 bases, with 18 bases left in between. The CDR3 here is CASKGYRVAVNTEAFF. CDR3 nucleotides: TGTGCCAGCAAAGGGTACAGGGTGGCCGTGAACACTGAAGCTTTCTTT.

This chain connects TRBV5-1 to TRBJ1-1, with 8 bases lining up with TRBD1. Germline lookup yields CDR1 SGHRS and CDR2 YFSETQ. The CDR3 loop spans 15 amino acids. After removal of 6 bases from V and 4 bases from J, the junction contained 11 bases not matched to a gene. The CDR3 bases are TGCGCCAGCAACCAGACAGGGGTTATTACCACTGAAGCTTTCTTT. Its protein product is CASNQTGVITTEAFF.

The rearrangement joins TRBV19 to TRBJ2-2; 7 nucleotides line up with TRBD2. Losses at the gene ends were 6 bases for V and 6 bases for J; bases not matched to a gene: 4. Germline-derived CDR1 and CDR2 are LNHDA and SQIVND (reference sequence). CDR3 length: 13 amino acids. The CDR3 region is CASSLGGAGELFF. In DNA, the CDR3 is TGTGCCAGTAGCCTTGGGGGGGCCGGGGAGCTGTTTTTT.

This clone has more than one count but fewer than ten. This chain uses TRBV6-1 with TRBJ2-7; the D is unclear. The V end lost 7 bases, the J end lost 0 bases, and 10 bases lay between the germline ends. The CDR3 covers 13 residues. Germline V gene data show CDR1 as MNHNS and CDR2 as SASEGT. CDR3 in amino acids: CASTTYSSYEQYF. The CDR3 DNA is TGTGCCAGCACCACTTACAGCTCCTACGAGCAGTACTTC.

The chain employs TRBV5-1 and TRBJ2-5; TRBD1 agrees at 11 bases. Germline CDR1 reads SGHRS; CDR2 reads YFSETQ. The length of the CDR3 is 15 residues. With V trimmed by 4 bases and J by 5 bases, 7 bases remained unmatched. The DNA for the CDR3 is TGCGCCAGCAGCGGCGGACAGGGGGCGTTGGAGACCCAGTACTTC. Translated: CASSGGQGALETQYF. The full variable domain, rest sourced from reference TRBV5-1 and TRBJ2-5, is KAGVTQTPRYLIKTRGQQVTLSCSPISGHRSVSWYQQTPGQGLQFLFEYFSETQRNKGNFPGRFSGRQFSNSRSEMNVSTLELGDSALYLCASSGGQGALETQYFGPGTRLLVL.

The V and J genes are TRBV27 and TRBJ2-1; D call uncertain. Germline CDR1 is MNHEY and CDR2 is SMNVEV (reference sequence). The CDR3 runs 14 residues. Deletions cut 5 bases from V and 4 bases from J, with 12 bases between. The CDR3 spells CASSGTGPYNEQFF. CDR3 DNA: TGTGCCAGCAGTGGAACGGGCCCGTACAATGAGCAGTTCTTC.

The chain couples TRBV7-9 to TRBJ2-1; D unresolved. V gave up 9 bases and J gave up 8 bases, with 17 bases separating them. Germline V gene sequence: CDR1 SEHNR, CDR2 FQNEAQ (reference sequence). The CDR3 is 13 amino acids. CDR3 DNA sequence: TGTGCCAGAGAGGTTGTACACCCGGATGAGCAGTTCTTC. Its translation: CAREVVHPDEQFF.

The J gene is TRBJ2-7, the V gene TRBV5-1, with D uncertain. V shed 0 bases and J shed 2 bases, with 6 bases lying between them. CDR3 length: 13 residues. Per germline, CDR1 SGHRS and CDR2 YFSETQ. CDR3 DNA: TGCGCCAGCAGCTTGGAAGTAACCTACGAGCAGTACTTC. It is translated as CASSLEVTYEQYF. The entire variable domain, with the rest obtained from reference TRBV5-1 and TRBJ2-7, is as follows: KAGVTQTPRYLIKTRGQQVTLSCSPISGHRSVSWYQQTPGQGLQFLFEYFSETQRNKGNFPGRFSGRQFSNSRSEMNVSTLELGDSALYLCASSLEVTYEQYFGPGTRLTVT.

The V call is TRBV19, the J call TRBJ2-7, with 9 positions matching TRBD1. The CDR3 runs to 15 residues. Germline loops: CDR1 LNHDA, CDR2 SQIVND (reference sequence). J gave up 4 bases and V 4 bases, and 8 bases lay outside the gene matches. The CDR3 coding sequence is TGTGCCAGTAGTACCGGACAGGGGATTGATTACGAGCAGTACTTC. It translates to CASSTGQGIDYEQYF.

The CDR3 sequence: CASSPGLGSWELFF. The CDR3 DNA is TGTGCCAGCAGCCCGGGACTAGGGAGCTGGGAGCTGTTTTTT. This rearrangement joins TRBV7-3 to TRBJ2-2; 8 bases agree with TRBD2. Germline V gene sequence: CDR1 SGHTA, CDR2 FQGTGA. The CDR3 consists of 14 residues. V lost 5 bases to trimming and J lost 9 bases; unmatched junction nucleotides: 8.

This chain connects TRBV5-6 to TRBJ2-1; D unclear. CDR3 length: 13 residues. The germline CDR1 and CDR2 sequences are SGHDT and YYEEEE. V lost 0 bases to trimming and J lost 4 bases, with 5 bases between them. CDR3 coding DNA: TGTGCCAGCAGCTTGGGCTGGTACAATGAGCAGTTCTTC. Protein: CASSLGWYNEQFF.

The J gene is TRBJ1-5, the V gene TRBV7-9; 8 nucleotides line up with TRBD1. The CDR3 runs to 15 residues. Germline V lookup: CDR1 SEHNR, CDR2 FQNEAQ (reference sequence). The V gene end was trimmed by 2 bases and the J gene end by 2 bases; junction bases not matched to a gene: 2. The CDR3 DNA reads as TGTGCCAGCAGCTTAACGGGACAGGGCAATCAGCCCCAGCATTTT. Translation: CASSLTGQGNQPQHF.

This chain joins TRBV2 and TRBJ1-1, with D tentatively TRBD1 (5 bases). V was clipped by 6 bases and J by 0 bases, with 8 bases between them. The CDR3 spans 13 residues. In germline, CDR1 is SNHLY, CDR2 FYNNEI. The CDR3 protein is CASRGDLNTEAFF. The CDR3 DNA reads TGTGCCAGCAGAGGGGATCTGAACACTGAAGCTTTCTTT.

Here the CDR3 reads CASTSLSETQYF. CDR3 nucleotide sequence: TGTGCCAGCACCTCCCTCTCCGAGACCCAGTACTTC. The chain joins TRBV2 to TRBJ2-5, with D hard to call. The CDR3 has 12 residues. Looked up from germline, CDR1 is SNHLY and CDR2 is FYNNEI. The V end was cut by 7 bases, the J end by 5 bases, with 11 bases between.

This sequence joins TRBV6-5 and TRBJ1-1, with no clear D. The germline CDR1 and CDR2 sequences are MNHEY and SVGAGI. The CDR3 is made up of 13 amino acids. The V and J ends lost 4 bases and 1 base respectively, with 7 bases between them. The CDR3 is CASSSQTNTEAFF. Here the CDR3 DNA reads TGTGCCAGCAGTTCCCAGACGAACACTGAAGCTTTCTTT.

This chain uses TRBV27 with TRBJ2-7; the D gene is possibly TRBD2 (6 bases). CDR3 length equals 16 residues. The V end lost 2 bases, the J end lost 3 bases, and 17 bases lay between the germline ends. Germline CDR1 MNHEY, CDR2 SMNVEV (reference sequence). CDR3 region: CASSLGGYRASYEQYF. The CDR3 DNA sequence: TGTGCCAGCAGTTTAGGGGGGTACAGAGCTAGCTACGAGCAGTACTTC.

This chain uses TRBV5-5 with TRBJ1-5; a possible D gene is TRBD1 (5 bases). CDR1 and CDR2 from the germline V gene are SGHKS and YYEKEE (reference sequence). Trimming left V 1 base short and J 6 bases short, with 11 bases between. This CDR3 spans 14 amino acids. As DNA, the CDR3 is TGTGCCAGCAGCTTGACCCAGGGCGTTCAGCCCCAGCATTTT. This codes for CASSLTQGVQPQHF.

This clone was observed many times. V usage is TRBV28 and J usage is TRBJ1-2; tentative D call: TRBD1 (6 bases). V was shortened by 5 bases and J by 0 bases, with 10 bases between the two germline ends. The CDR3 is 14 residues long. CDR1 is MDHEN and CDR2 is SYDVKM in the germline V gene. The CDR3 DNA sequence: TGTGCCAGCAGTCCGCCAGGGGCTAACTATGGCTACACCTTC. It yields the protein CASSPPGANYGYTF.

The chain is built from TRBV7-2 and TRBJ2-2; no definite D call. This CDR3 spans 12 amino acids. V was clipped by 5 bases and J by 8 bases, with 9 bases between them. Germline CDR1 SGHTA, CDR2 FQGNSA. CDR3 nucleotide sequence: TGTGCCAGCAGCCCAAACGTTGGGGAGCTGTTTTTT. This codes for CASSPNVGELFF. The complete variable domain, with remaining parts taken from reference TRBV7-2 and TRBJ2-2, reads GAGVSQSPSNKVTEKGKDVELRCDPISGHTALYWYRQSLGQGLEFLIYFQGNSAPDKSGLPSDRFSAERTGGSVSTLTIQRTQQEDSAVYLCASSPNVGELFFGEGSRLTVL.